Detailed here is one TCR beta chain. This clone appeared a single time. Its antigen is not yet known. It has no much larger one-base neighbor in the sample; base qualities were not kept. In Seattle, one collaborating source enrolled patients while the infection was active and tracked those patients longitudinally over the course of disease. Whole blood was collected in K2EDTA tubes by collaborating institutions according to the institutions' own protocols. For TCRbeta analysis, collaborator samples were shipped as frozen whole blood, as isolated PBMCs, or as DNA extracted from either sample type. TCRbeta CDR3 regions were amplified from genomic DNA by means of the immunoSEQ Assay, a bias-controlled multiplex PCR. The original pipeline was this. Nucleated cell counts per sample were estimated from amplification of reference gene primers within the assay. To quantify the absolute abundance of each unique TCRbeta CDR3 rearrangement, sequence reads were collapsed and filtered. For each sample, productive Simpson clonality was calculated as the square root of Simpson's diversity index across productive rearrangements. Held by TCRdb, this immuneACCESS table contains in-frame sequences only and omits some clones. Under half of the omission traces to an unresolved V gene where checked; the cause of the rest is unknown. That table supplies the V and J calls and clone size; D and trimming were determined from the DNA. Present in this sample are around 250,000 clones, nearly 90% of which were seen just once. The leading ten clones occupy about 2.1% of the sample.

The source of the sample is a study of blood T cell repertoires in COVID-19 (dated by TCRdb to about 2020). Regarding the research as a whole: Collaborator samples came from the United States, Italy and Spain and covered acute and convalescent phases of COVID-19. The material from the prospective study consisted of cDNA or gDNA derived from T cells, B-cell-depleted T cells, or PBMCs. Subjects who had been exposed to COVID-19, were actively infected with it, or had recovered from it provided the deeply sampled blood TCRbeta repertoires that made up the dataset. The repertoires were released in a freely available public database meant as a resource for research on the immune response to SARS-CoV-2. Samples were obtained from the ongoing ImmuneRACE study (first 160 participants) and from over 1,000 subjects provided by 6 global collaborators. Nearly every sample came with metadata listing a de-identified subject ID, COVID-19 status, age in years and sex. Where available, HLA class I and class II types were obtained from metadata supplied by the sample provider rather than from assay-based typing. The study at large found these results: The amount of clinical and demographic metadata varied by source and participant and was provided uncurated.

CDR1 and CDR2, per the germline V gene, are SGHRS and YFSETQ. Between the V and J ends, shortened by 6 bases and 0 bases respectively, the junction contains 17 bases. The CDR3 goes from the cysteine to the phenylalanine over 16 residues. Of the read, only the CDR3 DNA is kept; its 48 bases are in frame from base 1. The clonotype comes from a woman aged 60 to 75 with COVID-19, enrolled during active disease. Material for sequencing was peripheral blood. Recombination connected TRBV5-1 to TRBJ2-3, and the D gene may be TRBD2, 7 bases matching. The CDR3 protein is CASNPGGGLSTDTQYF. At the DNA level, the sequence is TGCGCCAGCAACCCGGGGGGCGGACTAAGCACAGATACGCAGTATTTT.